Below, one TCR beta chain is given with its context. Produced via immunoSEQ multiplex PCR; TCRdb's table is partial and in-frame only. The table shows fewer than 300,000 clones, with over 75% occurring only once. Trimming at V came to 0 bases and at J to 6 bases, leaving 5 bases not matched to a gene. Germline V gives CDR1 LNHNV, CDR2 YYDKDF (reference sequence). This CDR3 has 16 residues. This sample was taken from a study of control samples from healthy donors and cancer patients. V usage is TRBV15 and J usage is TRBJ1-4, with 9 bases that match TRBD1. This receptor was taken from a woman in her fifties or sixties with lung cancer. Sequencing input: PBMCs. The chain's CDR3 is CATSRDRGQGYEKLFF. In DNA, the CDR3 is TGTGCCACCAGCAGAGATCGGGGACAGGGATATGAAAAACTGTTTTTT.